A selection of T cell receptor beta chains follows, all from one sample in a study of blood T cells in healthy people across ages. TCRdb reprocessed the 5' RACE reads via MiXCR and lists one record per CDR3 protein. The sample lists under 800,000 distinct CDR3 sequences; roughly 47% were seen once. The sample was blood. The receptor source for this set is a woman aged 60-75 years in good health. The CDR3 runs from the conserved cysteine through the conserved F or W. The D gene is left open where the match is weak. The size entry is marked missing in some rows and otherwise reads once, few, many or a size class.

clone_size: NA; v_call: TRBV6-5; j_call: TRBJ2-4; d_call: TRBD1; cdr3_nt: TGTGCCAGCGGACCGGACAGGGTAAACATTCAGTACTTC; cdr3_aa: CASGPDRVNIQYF
clone_size: NA; v_call: TRBV6-5; j_call: TRBJ2-1; d_call: NA; cdr3_nt: TGTGCCAGCACCTGGGGATCGGGGGCTGGGAATGAGCAGTTCTTC; cdr3_aa: CASTWGSGAGNEQFF
clone_size: NA; v_call: TRBV5-1; j_call: TRBJ1-1; d_call: NA; cdr3_nt: TGCGCCAGCAGCTGGGCTCAGGGTGGGCACACTGAAGCTTTCTTT; cdr3_aa: CASSWAQGGHTEAFF
clone_size: few; v_call: TRBV20-1; j_call: TRBJ2-4; d_call: NA; cdr3_nt: TGCAGTGCTAGCCGGCAGGGGGGCATTCAGTACTTC; cdr3_aa: CSASRQGGIQYF
clone_size: few; v_call: TRBV12-3/TRBV12-4; j_call: TRBJ2-3; d_call: TRBD2; cdr3_nt: TGTGCCAGCAGACTAGCGGGAGGTGGAGATACGCAGTATTTT; cdr3_aa: CASRLAGGGDTQYF
clone_size: few; v_call: TRBV7-2; j_call: TRBJ2-1; d_call: TRBD2; cdr3_nt: TGTGCCAGCAGCTCCTCAAGGCTGGGGGGGAGGAATGAGCAGTTCTTC; cdr3_aa: CASSSSRLGGRNEQFF
clone_size: NA; v_call: TRBV12-5; j_call: TRBJ2-5; d_call: TRBD1; cdr3_nt: TGTGCTAGTGGAGTGGGGGCCACAGGGGGACAGGAAGAGACCCAGTACTTC; cdr3_aa: CASGVGATGGQEETQYF
clone_size: NA; v_call: TRBV20-1; j_call: TRBJ2-7; d_call: TRBD1; cdr3_nt: TGCAGTGCTAGTCAAGGCTCGGGACAGGGGGCCTACGAGCAGTACTTC; cdr3_aa: CSASQGSGQGAYEQYF
clone_size: NA; v_call: TRBV7-9; j_call: TRBJ2-5; d_call: TRBD2; cdr3_nt: TGTGCCAGCAGCGACCCCTCGGGGGGATCAGAGACCCGGTACTTC; cdr3_aa: CASSDPSGGSETRYF
clone_size: many; v_call: TRBV7-8; j_call: TRBJ1-1; d_call: NA; cdr3_nt: TGTGCCAGCAGCTCGCACAGGGCCATGAACACTGAAGCTTTCTTT; cdr3_aa: CASSSHRAMNTEAFF
clone_size: few; v_call: TRBV20-1; j_call: TRBJ2-7; d_call: NA; cdr3_nt: TGCAGTGCTAGAGATGGTGCCCAGGGATGGTCCTACGAGCAGTACTTC; cdr3_aa: CSARDGAQGWSYEQYF
clone_size: few; v_call: TRBV7-3; j_call: TRBJ2-3; d_call: NA; cdr3_nt: TGTGCCAGCAGCTTAACTGGTCCACAAGATACGCAGTATTTT; cdr3_aa: CASSLTGPQDTQYF
clone_size: NA; v_call: TRBV6-2/TRBV6-3; j_call: TRBJ2-6; d_call: NA; cdr3_nt: TGTGCCAGCAATATCAACACAGGGTCCTCCGTCCTGACTTTC; cdr3_aa: CASNINTGSSVLTF
clone_size: few; v_call: TRBV5-6; j_call: TRBJ2-1; d_call: NA; cdr3_nt: TGTGCCAGCAGCCCCTACACTGGGGCAGGCTACAATGAGCAGTTCTTC; cdr3_aa: CASSPYTGAGYNEQFF
clone_size: NA; v_call: TRBV11-1; j_call: TRBJ1-5; d_call: NA; cdr3_nt: TGTGCCAGCAGCACGCCACCCATCAGGGAAAACAATCAGCCCCAGCATTTT; cdr3_aa: CASSTPPIRENNQPQHF
clone_size: once; v_call: TRBV6-1; j_call: TRBJ1-2; d_call: NA; cdr3_nt: TGTGCCAGCAGTGAAGGGAGTACGACAGTCTATGGCTACACCTTC; cdr3_aa: CASSEGSTTVYGYTF
clone_size: NA; v_call: TRBV7-2; j_call: TRBJ1-5; d_call: NA; cdr3_nt: TGTACCAGCAGCTTATTTGGGGGGGGCGGTCAGCCCCAGCATTTT; cdr3_aa: CTSSLFGGGGQPQHF
clone_size: few; v_call: TRBV6-5; j_call: TRBJ2-3; d_call: TRBD2; cdr3_nt: TGTGCCAGCAGACCTACTAGCGGATTCACAGATACGCAGTATTTT; cdr3_aa: CASRPTSGFTDTQYF
clone_size: NA; v_call: TRBV6-5; j_call: TRBJ2-1; d_call: NA; cdr3_nt: TGTGCCAGCAGACGGGGGCGGGAGAGCTCCTACAATGAGCAGTTCTTC; cdr3_aa: CASRRGRESSYNEQFF
clone_size: few; v_call: TRBV7-8; j_call: TRBJ2-7; d_call: NA; cdr3_nt: TGTGCCAGCAGCTTTAGACAGCCCAACGAGCAGTACTTC; cdr3_aa: CASSFRQPNEQYF
clone_size: NA; v_call: TRBV9; j_call: TRBJ2-7; d_call: NA; cdr3_nt: TGTGCCAGCAGCGGGTCGAACTGGGCCTACGAGCAGTACTTC; cdr3_aa: CASSGSNWAYEQYF
clone_size: NA; v_call: TRBV25-1; j_call: TRBJ1-2; d_call: NA; cdr3_nt: TGTGCCAGCATGACAGCAGTCCGTTATGGCTACACCTTC; cdr3_aa: CASMTAVRYGYTF
clone_size: many; v_call: TRBV12-3/TRBV12-4; j_call: TRBJ2-7; d_call: NA; cdr3_nt: TGTGCCAGCAGTGACCTGACTAGAGAAGACGAGCAGTACTTC; cdr3_aa: CASSDLTREDEQYF
clone_size: NA; v_call: TRBV25-1; j_call: TRBJ2-1; d_call: TRBD2; cdr3_nt: TGTGCCAGCGACGTAGCGGGGGAAGAGACCCAGTTCTTC; cdr3_aa: CASDVAGEETQFF
clone_size: NA; v_call: TRBV20-1; j_call: TRBJ1-5; d_call: NA; cdr3_nt: TGCAGTGCTAGAGGACCTAGCAATCAGCCCCAGCATTTT; cdr3_aa: CSARGPSNQPQHF
clone_size: NA; v_call: TRBV28; j_call: TRBJ2-1; d_call: NA; cdr3_nt: TGTGCCAGCGCATCAGGGGGGGGTGAGCAGTTCTTC; cdr3_aa: CASASGGGEQFF
clone_size: few; v_call: TRBV25-1; j_call: TRBJ2-7; d_call: NA; cdr3_nt: TGTGCCAGCAGTGTAACCAATCCGGATGAGCAGTACTTC; cdr3_aa: CASSVTNPDEQYF
clone_size: few; v_call: TRBV10-3; j_call: TRBJ2-3; d_call: TRBD1; cdr3_nt: TGTGCCATCAGTCCCGCTCCGACAGGGGGCCGCACAGATACGCAGTATTTT; cdr3_aa: CAISPAPTGGRTDTQYF
clone_size: few; v_call: TRBV5-1; j_call: TRBJ2-2; d_call: TRBD1; cdr3_nt: TGCGCCAGCCGCGATCGACAGGGGCCCGGGGAGCTGTTTTTT; cdr3_aa: CASRDRQGPGELFF
clone_size: NA; v_call: TRBV28; j_call: TRBJ1-2; d_call: TRBD1; cdr3_nt: TGTGCCAGCGGCCGGACAGGCGTAAACTATGGCTACACCTTC; cdr3_aa: CASGRTGVNYGYTF
clone_size: NA; v_call: TRBV12-3/TRBV12-4; j_call: TRBJ2-7; d_call: TRBD2; cdr3_nt: TGTGCCAGCAGTCCCGGACTAGCGGGGACCGGCGAGCAGTACTTC; cdr3_aa: CASSPGLAGTGEQYF
clone_size: NA; v_call: TRBV6-5; j_call: TRBJ2-7; d_call: TRBD1; cdr3_nt: TGTGCCAGCAGTTACTCCGACAGGGTATCCTCCTACGAGCAGTACTTC; cdr3_aa: CASSYSDRVSSYEQYF
clone_size: NA; v_call: TRBV7-6; j_call: TRBJ2-3; d_call: NA; cdr3_nt: TGTGCCAGCTTAGAACTAGCCTCCGCTAATACGCAGTATTTT; cdr3_aa: CASLELASANTQYF
clone_size: many; v_call: TRBV5-1; j_call: TRBJ2-1; d_call: NA; cdr3_nt: TGCGCCAGCAGCAAGGGGGAAAACTACAATGAGCAGTTCTTC; cdr3_aa: CASSKGENYNEQFF
clone_size: NA; v_call: TRBV9; j_call: TRBJ2-1; d_call: TRBD2; cdr3_nt: TGTGCCAGCAGCGTAGGCGAGCGGGATTACAATGAGCAGTTCTTC; cdr3_aa: CASSVGERDYNEQFF
clone_size: NA; v_call: TRBV18; j_call: TRBJ1-4; d_call: NA; cdr3_nt: TGTGCCAGCTCACCGGTGACTGATGAAAAACTGTTTTTT; cdr3_aa: CASSPVTDEKLFF
clone_size: NA; v_call: TRBV7-9; j_call: TRBJ2-7; d_call: NA; cdr3_nt: TGTGCCAGCCGCCGGGACGGACCCTACGAGCAGTACTTC; cdr3_aa: CASRRDGPYEQYF
clone_size: NA; v_call: TRBV12-3/TRBV12-4; j_call: TRBJ2-3; d_call: TRBD1; cdr3_nt: TGTGCCGGCAGTTTAGTGGGACAGGGAGCAGATACGCAGTATTTT; cdr3_aa: CAGSLVGQGADTQYF
clone_size: many; v_call: TRBV3-1; j_call: TRBJ2-1; d_call: NA; cdr3_nt: TGTGCCAGCAGCCATTGGCGGGGCGCCGGGGATGAGCAGTTCTTC; cdr3_aa: CASSHWRGAGDEQFF
clone_size: few; v_call: TRBV5-6; j_call: TRBJ1-1; d_call: NA; cdr3_nt: TGTGCCAGCAGCTTGGGGGTTGAGGTCACTGAAGCTTTCTTT; cdr3_aa: CASSLGVEVTEAFF
clone_size: NA; v_call: TRBV3-1; j_call: TRBJ2-1; d_call: TRBD2; cdr3_nt: TGTGCCAGCAGCCGGGGAGCGGGGTTGGATGAGCAGTTCTTC; cdr3_aa: CASSRGAGLDEQFF
clone_size: few; v_call: TRBV20-1; j_call: TRBJ2-3; d_call: TRBD1; cdr3_nt: TGCAGTGCTACAGGACAGGGGAGCACAGATACGCAGTATTTT; cdr3_aa: CSATGQGSTDTQYF
clone_size: once; v_call: TRBV20-1; j_call: TRBJ2-7; d_call: NA; cdr3_nt: TGCAGTGCTAGAGATACCGGCCGATCCTACGAGCAGTACTTC; cdr3_aa: CSARDTGRSYEQYF
clone_size: NA; v_call: TRBV20-1; j_call: TRBJ2-5; d_call: TRBD2; cdr3_nt: TGCAGTGCTGCCCGGCTAGCGGGAGAGACCCAGTACTTC; cdr3_aa: CSAARLAGETQYF
clone_size: NA; v_call: TRBV27; j_call: TRBJ2-4; d_call: TRBD2; cdr3_nt: TGTACCAGCAGTTTAAGCGGGGTAGGGCAGTACTTC; cdr3_aa: CTSSLSGVGQYF
clone_size: NA; v_call: TRBV7-9; j_call: TRBJ2-5; d_call: TRBD2; cdr3_nt: TGTGCCAGCAGCGTGAGCGGGGCGTCGAAGACCCAGTACTTC; cdr3_aa: CASSVSGASKTQYF
clone_size: NA; v_call: TRBV3-1; j_call: TRBJ1-2; d_call: TRBD1; cdr3_nt: TGTGCCAGCAGCCAGATATTGGCCCAGACAGGGTCCCTCTATGGCTACACCTTC; cdr3_aa: CASSQILAQTGSLYGYTF
clone_size: NA; v_call: TRBV7-2; j_call: TRBJ2-7; d_call: NA; cdr3_nt: TGTGCCAGCAGCGTAGAAGGGGGTGGCTACGAGCAGTACTTC; cdr3_aa: CASSVEGGGYEQYF
clone_size: many; v_call: TRBV5-1; j_call: TRBJ2-7; d_call: TRBD1; cdr3_nt: TGTGCCAGCAGTTTGACAGGGAGCTACGAGCAGTACTTC; cdr3_aa: CASSLTGSYEQYF
clone_size: few; v_call: TRBV25-1; j_call: TRBJ2-5; d_call: NA; cdr3_nt: TGTGCCAGCAGTGACAGGGTGGGGGAAGAGACCCAGTACTTC; cdr3_aa: CASSDRVGEETQYF
clone_size: NA; v_call: TRBV28; j_call: TRBJ2-1; d_call: NA; cdr3_nt: TGTGCCAGCAGTTCATCCGGCGATGAGCAGTTCTTC; cdr3_aa: CASSSSGDEQFF
clone_size: NA; v_call: TRBV7-2; j_call: TRBJ2-7; d_call: TRBD1; cdr3_nt: TGTGCCAGCAAAGAAAACAGGGGCGAGCAGTACTTC; cdr3_aa: CASKENRGEQYF
clone_size: NA; v_call: TRBV6-5; j_call: TRBJ2-5; d_call: NA; cdr3_nt: TGTGCCAGCAGTCACCAGGGGTTTCCGGGAGAGACCCAGTACTTC; cdr3_aa: CASSHQGFPGETQYF
clone_size: NA; v_call: TRBV28; j_call: TRBJ1-1; d_call: NA; cdr3_nt: TGTGCCAGCGTTGGGACAAATGTTTGGAACACTGAAGCTTTCTTT; cdr3_aa: CASVGTNVWNTEAFF
clone_size: NA; v_call: TRBV29-1; j_call: TRBJ1-1; d_call: TRBD1; cdr3_nt: TGCAGCGCTGGGACAGGGCGGGGAAACACTGAAGCTTTCTTT; cdr3_aa: CSAGTGRGNTEAFF
clone_size: NA; v_call: TRBV7-2; j_call: TRBJ2-5; d_call: TRBD2; cdr3_nt: TGTGCCGGCAGCTTCCTGGGCGGGGGTTACGAACGGTACTTC; cdr3_aa: CAGSFLGGGYERYF
clone_size: few; v_call: TRBV6-2/TRBV6-3; j_call: TRBJ2-7; d_call: TRBD1; cdr3_nt: TGTGCCAGCAGAACGGACAGGGAGACCTACGAGCAGTACTTC; cdr3_aa: CASRTDRETYEQYF
clone_size: few; v_call: TRBV5-1; j_call: TRBJ1-2; d_call: TRBD1; cdr3_nt: TGCGCCAGCAGCGCCGGACAGGGGGACTTCGATGGCTACACCTTC; cdr3_aa: CASSAGQGDFDGYTF
clone_size: once; v_call: TRBV12-3/TRBV12-4; j_call: TRBJ2-3; d_call: NA; cdr3_nt: TGTGCCAGCAGTCAAAGACTAGTGGGGTCAGATACGCAGTATTTT; cdr3_aa: CASSQRLVGSDTQYF
clone_size: few; v_call: TRBV27; j_call: TRBJ1-2; d_call: NA; cdr3_nt: TGTGCCAGCACCGGGAATATCCTGGTTGGCTACACCTTC; cdr3_aa: CASTGNILVGYTF